Each of the 29 T cell receptor beta chains below was sequenced from the same sample in a study of blood T cell repertoires in COVID-19. Libraries were prepared by immunoSEQ multiplex PCR; TCRdb keeps only in-frame clonotypes and omits some of them. Here the sample spans tens of thousands of clones, approximately 80% being singletons. The sequenced sample was peripheral blood. These receptors were obtained from a woman in her 70s with acute or convalescent COVID-19.

V usage is TRBV11-2 and J usage is TRBJ1-6; tentatively, D is TRBD1 (5 bases). Germline V CDR1 and CDR2: SGHAT, FQNNGV. The CDR3 totals 13 residues. The germline V and J ends were trimmed by 2 bases and 10 bases, with 9 bases remaining between them. The CDR3 here is CASSLNAGSPLHF. The CDR3 DNA is TGTGCCAGCAGCTTAAACGCAGGGTCACCCCTCCACTTT.

The chain recombines TRBV5-8 with TRBJ2-1; 11 bases fit TRBD2. Trimming cost V 4 bases and J 0 bases; bases outside gene matches: 3. The CDR3 is 16 amino acids. Germline V CDR1 and CDR2: SGHTS, YDEGEE. CDR3 protein: CASSPGTSGSYNEQFF. CDR3 DNA: TGTGCCAGCAGCCCCGGGACTAGCGGCTCCTACAATGAGCAGTTCTTC.

This clone is a singleton in its sample. The chain has TRBV19 and TRBJ2-7, with D maybe TRBD1 (6 bases). V was clipped by 10 bases and J by 3 bases, with 13 bases between them. The CDR3 has 12 residues. Germline V gives CDR1 LNHDA, CDR2 SQIVND (reference sequence). The CDR3 protein is CATGRDNYEQYF. CDR3 nucleotides: TGTGCCACCGGCAGGGACAACTACGAGCAGTACTTC.

The chain employs TRBV19 and TRBJ1-3; possibly TRBD1 for D (5 bases). This CDR3 is built from 16 residues. Trimming pared 3 bases from V and 4 bases from J, leaving 16 bases between. Germline V gene lookup returns CDR1 LNHDA and CDR2 SQIVND (reference sequence). The CDR3 region is CASSISKGQPGNTIYF. The CDR3 DNA sequence: TGTGCCAGTAGTATTTCAAAGGGGCAGCCCGGAAACACCATATATTTT.

The chain is built from TRBV6-5 and TRBJ1-3; 10 positions agree with TRBD1. Germline values: CDR1 MNHEY, CDR2 SVGAGI. The CDR3 is 15 residues long. Unmatched junction bases numbered 6, after V lost 6 bases and J lost 4 bases. The CDR3 DNA is TGTGCCAGCAGGTCCGGGACAGGGGACGGAAACACCATATATTTT. Protein: CASRSGTGDGNTIYF.

For the CDR3, the DNA is TGCGCCAGCAGCCCCTTTGTGACAGGGGAAGGTGGAAACACCATATATTTT. This translates into CASSPFVTGEGGNTIYF. The V and J genes are TRBV4-1 and TRBJ1-3; 8 bases align to TRBD1. Trimming at V came to 4 bases and at J to 3 bases, leaving 11 bases not matched to a gene. This CDR3 spans 17 amino acids. Germline CDR1 is MGHRA and CDR2 is YSYEKL.

The chain recombines TRBV9 with TRBJ1-3; 7 bases match TRBD1. Germline assignment: CDR1 SGDLS and CDR2 YYNGEE. The CDR3 sequence is 17 residues long. V was clipped by 0 bases and J by 4 bases; unmatched bases: 10. CDR3 in amino acids: CASSVDDRAGRGNTIYF. The CDR3 nucleotides read TGTGCCAGCAGCGTAGACGACAGGGCCGGACGAGGAAACACCATATATTTT.

V usage is TRBV2 and J usage is TRBJ2-3; 7 nucleotides line up with TRBD2. Germline-derived CDR1 and CDR2 are SNHLY and FYNNEI. The CDR3 runs to 17 residues. Losses at the gene ends were 4 bases for V and 0 bases for J; bases not matched to a gene: 10. The CDR3 sequence is CASSALDGGGSTDTQYF. CDR3 DNA: TGTGCCAGCAGTGCCTTAGATGGGGGGGGAAGCACAGATACGCAGTATTTT.

This clone was found once. This rearrangement joins TRBV19 to TRBJ2-7, with TRBD2 identical over 7 bases. The CDR3 totals 16 residues. Trimming cost V 5 bases and J 5 bases; bases outside gene matches: 15. Germline CDR1 is LNHDA and CDR2 is SQIVND (reference sequence). The chain's CDR3 is CASSPKVGGSKHEQYF. DNA of the CDR3: TGTGCCAGTAGTCCCAAGGTCGGGGGGTCTAAGCACGAGCAGTACTTC. Full variable domain (missing parts from reference TRBV19 and TRBJ2-7): DGGITQSPKYLFRKEGQNVTLSCEQNLNHDAMYWYRQDPGQGLRLIYYSQIVNDFQKGDIAEGYSVSREKKESFPLTVTSAQKNPTAFYLCASSPKVGGSKHEQYFGPGTRLTVT.

This sequence joins TRBV19 and TRBJ1-5, with D unresolved. The germline V gene has CDR1 LNHDA and CDR2 SQIVND (reference sequence). The CDR3 is made up of 12 amino acids. V dropped 4 bases and J dropped 9 bases, with 10 bases sitting between them. CDR3 in amino acids: CASSSSFWPQHF. The CDR3 DNA follows: TGTGCCAGTAGTAGTTCTTTCTGGCCCCAGCATTTT.

The chain employs TRBV5-1 and TRBJ1-2; the match to TRBD1 covers 8 bases. The germline V gene has CDR1 SGHRS and CDR2 YFSETQ. The CDR3 spans 20 residues. V lost 0 bases and J lost 8; bases outside the gene matches: 24. CDR3 in amino acids: CASSLALKRTGNLLIEGYTF. The CDR3 DNA sequence: TGCGCCAGCAGCTTGGCCCTAAAAAGGACAGGGAATCTCCTTATAGAGGGCTACACCTTC.

Here the CDR3 DNA reads TGTGCCAGCAGGCGACAGGGAAGGACTAATGAAAAACTGTTTTTT. Protein: CASRRQGRTNEKLFF. The rearrangement links TRBV6-5 to TRBJ1-4; 7 positions match TRBD1. This CDR3 spans 15 amino acids. V shed 6 bases and J 2 bases; nucleotides not matched to a gene: 6. CDR1 and CDR2 from the germline V gene are MNHEY and SVGAGI.

The J gene is TRBJ2-7, the V gene TRBV18, with D perhaps matching TRBD2 (5 bases). Germline V lookup: CDR1 KGHSH, CDR2 LQKENI. V dropped 2 bases and J dropped 5 bases, with 13 bases sitting between them. CDR3 length: 14 residues. CDR3 nucleotide sequence: TGTGCCAGCTCACCAGAAGGGAGTAGGCACGAGCAGTACTTC. Its protein product is CASSPEGSRHEQYF.

The DNA of the CDR3 is TGTGCCAGCAGCCAAGATTGGGACAGGGGCAATCAGCCCCAGCATTTT. This gives the protein CASSQDWDRGNQPQHF. The chain joins TRBV4-2 to TRBJ1-5, with 9 positions matching TRBD1. The CDR3 is 16 amino acids. Germline lookup yields CDR1 LGHNA and CDR2 YNFKEQ. Trimming cost V 0 bases and J 2 bases; bases outside gene matches: 2.

The rearrangement uses TRBV11-3 and TRBJ2-4; no firm D call. Germline loops: CDR1 SGHNT, CDR2 YENEEA. Trimming took off 0 bases at V and 0 bases at J, with 9 bases between the two ends. The length of the CDR3 is 16 residues. CDR3 nucleotide sequence: TGTGCCAGCAGCTTAGAACCCGCACTAGCCAAAAACATTCAGTACTTC. The encoded protein is CASSLEPALAKNIQYF.

The V and J genes are TRBV7-2 and TRBJ2-7; D may be TRBD2 (5 bases). Germline-derived CDR1 and CDR2 are SGHTA and FQGNSA. The ends were cut back, 1 base at V and 4 bases at J, with 11 bases in the middle. There are 14 residues in the CDR3. The CDR3 spells CASSLGGGGYEQYF. The CDR3 nucleotides are TGTGCCAGCAGCTTAGGAGGAGGCGGATACGAGCAGTACTTC.

The rearrangement links TRBV19 to TRBJ1-6; maybe TRBD1 (6 bases). V shed 5 bases and J shed 5 bases, with 13 bases lying between them. Germline V CDR1 and CDR2: LNHDA, SQIVND (reference sequence). The CDR3 covers 15 residues. The CDR3 bases are TGTGCCAGTAGTGCGAGGGGGGGGGATAATTCACCCCTCCACTTT. Translated, it gives CASSARGGDNSPLHF.

The gene calls are TRBV7-3 and TRBJ1-1; weak D call: TRBD1 (5 bases). Germline V gives CDR1 SGHTA, CDR2 FQGTGA. CDR3 size: 13 residues. The ends were cut back, 4 bases at V and 1 base at J, with 7 bases in the middle. This CDR3 is CASSSQENTEAFF. The CDR3 nucleotides read TGTGCCAGCAGCTCACAGGAGAACACTGAAGCTTTCTTT.

The chain has TRBV2 and TRBJ2-3; 14 nucleotides agree with TRBD2. Germline V gene lookup returns CDR1 SNHLY and CDR2 FYNNEI. J gave up 8 bases and V 7 bases, and 8 bases lay outside the gene matches. The CDR3 is 15 amino acids. In nucleotides, the CDR3 is TGTGCCAGCATCCCGACTAGCGGGGGGGCGAGTACGCAGTATTTT. Translation gives CASIPTSGGASTQYF.

The CDR3 here is CASSFQGEGTQYF. CDR3 nucleotides: TGTGCCAGCAGTTTTCAGGGGGAAGGGACCCAGTACTTC. The V and J genes are TRBV12-3 or TRBV12-4 and TRBJ2-5, with 7 positions matching TRBD1. V gave up 3 bases and J gave up 7 bases; unmatched junction bases: 5. The CDR3 runs to 13 residues.

Here the CDR3 DNA reads TGTGCCAGCAGCTTGAGCGGGGGGCCCTCAGATACGCAGTATTTT. Protein product: CASSLSGGPSDTQYF. The chain joins TRBV7-9 to TRBJ2-3; 9 nucleotides line up with TRBD2. Germline loops: CDR1 SEHNR, CDR2 FQNEAQ (reference sequence). The CDR3 totals 15 residues. J gave up 4 bases and V 3 bases, and 5 bases lay outside the gene matches.

The chain has TRBV2 and TRBJ1-5; 7 bases map to TRBD1. This CDR3 has 16 amino acids. CDR1 and CDR2 (germline): SNHLY, FYNNEI. V gave up 2 bases and J gave up 3 bases; unmatched junction bases: 7. The CDR3 nucleotides read TGTGCCAGCAGTGAATTCGGTGACAGGGTCAATCAGCCCCAGCATTTT. Its protein product is CASSEFGDRVNQPQHF.

This clone has only one observation. This chain joins TRBV7-8 and TRBJ1-2; TRBD1 is a possible D gene (5 bases). The germline CDR1 and CDR2 sequences are SGHVS and FQNEAQ. The CDR3 length is 14 residues. Deletions cut 1 base from V and 6 bases from J, with 12 bases between. The CDR3, as DNA: TGTGCCAGCAGCTTAGACTCCGGGGGGGATGGCTACACCTTC. Its translation: CASSLDSGGDGYTF. Full variable domain (rest looked up from reference TRBV7-8 and TRBJ1-2): GAGVSQSPRYKVAKRGQDVALRCDPISGHVSLFWYQQALGQGPEFLTYFQNEAQLDKSGLPSDRFFAERPEGSVSTLKIQRTQQEDSAVYLCASSLDSGGDGYTFGSGTRLTVV.

This clone has only a few counts. The rearrangement links TRBV7-2 to TRBJ2-1, with 9 bases aligning to TRBD2. Unmatched junction bases numbered 7, after V lost 1 base and J lost 9 bases. The CDR3 is made up of 15 amino acids. The V gene's germline CDR1 is SGHTA and CDR2 FQGNSA. The CDR3 nucleotides are TGTGCCAGCAGCTTAGTACGAGCGGGGGGTCCTGAGCAGTTCTTC. This translates into CASSLVRAGGPEQFF.

This clone is a singleton in its sample. The chain combines TRBV11-1 with TRBJ1-1, with TRBD1 matching 7 bases. CDR3 length equals 13 residues. V gave up 8 bases and J gave up 6 bases; unmatched junction bases: 9. CDR1 and CDR2 (germline): SGHAT, FQDESV (reference sequence). DNA for the CDR3: TGTGCCAGCGGAGGATCCGGGACAGCTGAAGCTTTCTTT. Its protein is CASGGSGTAEAFF. The whole variable domain, remainder taken from reference TRBV11-1 and TRBJ1-1, is EAEVAQSPRYKITEKSQAVAFWCDPISGHATLYWYRQILGQGPELLVQFQDESVVDDSQLPKDRFSAERLKGVDSTLKIQPAELGDSAMYLCASGGSGTAEAFFGQGTRLTVV.

This rearrangement joins TRBV28 to TRBJ1-4; D gene unclear. Germline loops: CDR1 MDHEN, CDR2 SYDVKM. The germline V and J ends were trimmed by 2 bases and 8 bases, with 12 bases remaining between them. There are 14 residues in the CDR3. CDR3 protein: CASSLSPGREKLFF. CDR3 DNA sequence: TGTGCCAGCAGTTTAAGTCCGGGGAGGGAAAAACTGTTTTTT.

This clone showed up just a few times. The V gene is TRBV29-1, the J gene TRBJ1-4; D unclear. The germline V gene has CDR1 SQVTM and CDR2 ANQGSEA. There are 12 residues in the CDR3. V was trimmed by 7 bases and J by 10 bases, leaving 16 bases between them. The CDR3 protein is CSAWAQVGKLFF. CDR3 DNA: TGCAGCGCTTGGGCCCAGGTGGGAAAACTGTTTTTT.

This clone came up a few times. This rearrangement joins TRBV7-6 to TRBJ1-5; D not certain. V was cut by 4 bases and J by 5 bases, with 9 bases left in between. Germline V gives CDR1 SGHVS, CDR2 FNYEAQ. There are 13 residues in the CDR3. In DNA, the CDR3 is TGTGCCAGCAGCTCCACAGCGGATCAGCCCCAGCATTTT. Its translation is CASSSTADQPQHF.

This clone showed up just once. This sequence joins TRBV3-1 (or the pseudogene TRBV3-2) and TRBJ1-2; TRBD1 matches at 7 bases. The junction had 3 bases not matched to a gene; V was cut back by 3 bases and J by 8 bases. CDR3 length: 12 amino acids. From germline, CDR1 is LGHDT and CDR2 YNNKEL (reference sequence). CDR3 DNA: TGTGCCAGCAGCCACGACAGGGACGGCTACACCTTC. Amino acid sequence: CASSHDRDGYTF.